These T cell receptor beta chains were read from a single sample in a study of identical twins. From the 5' RACE reads, TCRdb called clonotypes with MiXCR, one entry per CDR3 protein. The table lists 700,000 or so distinct CDR3 sequences, less than 25% of them singletons. These records were also assigned to another study, of T cells expressing NK-cell markers.

Sequencing was done on a sample of PBMCs. These receptors all come from a woman aged 18-29 years in good health. Each CDR3 is given with its conserved first and last residue. The D gene is left open where the match is weak.

D,J,V,CDR3
-,TRBJ1-1,TRBV3-1,CASSHLSGGEAFF
TRBD2,TRBJ2-2,TRBV7-8,CASSLGASGVTGELFF
-,TRBJ1-5,TRBV20-1,CSASELRGAGQPQHF
-,TRBJ2-3,TRBV20-1,CSARTQLEADTQYF
-,TRBJ1-5,TRBV21-1,CASSAPGPPGDQPQHF
-,TRBJ2-7,TRBV5-5,CASDPLRVPNEQYF
-,TRBJ2-1,TRBV6-5,CASSYGLGLIPNEQFF
TRBD2,TRBJ2-1,TRBV5-1,CASSSRAGGGEQFF
-,TRBJ2-1,TRBV5-6,CASSQGHPSYNEQFF
-,TRBJ2-7,TRBV10-3,CATLGEQSPYEQYF
-,TRBJ1-2,TRBV5-1,CASSLASPNYGYTF
-,TRBJ2-5,TRBV10-2,CASSWERNQETQYF
-,TRBJ2-1,TRBV29-1,CSVVWLPETYNEQFF
TRBD1,TRBJ1-1,TRBV28,CASRVTGGGGEAFF
-,TRBJ2-3,TRBV20-1,CSARGRDTQYF
-,TRBJ2-1,TRBV15,CATSPGRIRGNEQFF
-,TRBJ1-2,TRBV20-1,CSARDRRGGVYGYTF
-,TRBJ2-1,TRBV20-1,CSAREVGLGVYNEQFF
-,TRBJ2-1,TRBV11-2,CASSLDAALNEQFF
-,TRBJ2-7,TRBV27,CASSLKGVRLDEQYF
-,TRBJ2-1,TRBV12-3/TRBV12-4,CASIYGQGEQFF
-,TRBJ2-1,TRBV29-1,CSVGARSNNEQFF
-,TRBJ2-1,TRBV27,CASSLTDNEQFF
-,TRBJ2-5,TRBV7-9,CASSRLNFETQYF
-,TRBJ2-2,TRBV4-1,CASSSRTAASTGELFF
TRBD1,TRBJ1-2,TRBV9,CASNSGGFGYTF